This T cell receptor (beta chain) was sequenced during a study of cytomegalovirus exposure and HLA in healthy donors. Study observations and caveats: CMV serostatus was the only immune exposure information that was available. Several of the most significant clusters were apparently associated with common viral pathogens in a later analysis. When presence/absence was analysed, sequencing depth was taken to be roughly uniform across donors.

With 60 Vbeta and 13 Jbeta primers, the PCR was carried out. The data were produced by immunoSEQ multiplex PCR, yet TCRdb's version contains in-frame clones alone and is incomplete. The sample holds approximately 300,000 clones, 80% to 90% seen once. V was clipped by 1 base and J by 4 bases, with 13 bases between them. Germline values: CDR1 SEHNR, CDR2 FQNEAQ (reference sequence). The CDR3 consists of 15 residues. Concerning this clone: Its specificity is unknown.

The sequence derives from a woman between 35 and 50 years old in good health and CMV-seropositive. The chain is built from TRBV7-9 and TRBJ1-2, with D possibly matching TRBD1 (5 bases). Sequenced material: PBMCs. The CDR3 DNA reads as TGTGCCAGCAGCTTAGATGCGGGGCAGGGCTATGGCTACACCTTC. As protein: CASSLDAGQGYGYTF.